The present T cell receptor (beta chain) was sequenced within a study of blood T cell repertoires in COVID-19. V shed 3 bases and J shed 1 base, with 15 bases lying between them. The germline V gene has CDR1 MDHEN and CDR2 SYDVKM. The CDR3 has 17 residues. The method was immunoSEQ multiplex PCR; TCRdb's version includes in-frame clones alone and lacks a portion of them. The sample consists of some 250,000 clones, 80% to 90% of them appearing once. The sample holds one count of this clone. The Seattle site enrolled patients during active infection and followed them longitudinally. This sequence joins TRBV28 and TRBJ2-2, with a weak D call TRBD1 (6 bases). The clonotype comes from a woman older than 75 with COVID-19, enrolled during active disease. The sample consisted of peripheral blood. The CDR3 bases are TGTGCCAGCAGTTTGTTACAGGGCGAAGGGAACACCGGGGAGCTGTTTTTT. Amino acid sequence: CASSLLQGEGNTGELFF.